This TCR beta chain is from a study of blood T cell repertoires in COVID-19. Here immunoSEQ multiplex PCR was the method, and the copy in TCRdb shows in-frame clones only, minus some. The data contain some 510,000 clones, around nine tenths of them singletons. CDR3 length: 15 amino acids. Germline CDR1 reads SGHNT; CDR2 reads YYREEE (reference sequence). V was shortened by 0 bases and J by 2 bases, with 8 bases between the two germline ends. Everyone who took part was 18 to 89 years old, and they came from about 25 US areas. Self-reported history from a screening survey and questionnaire set each donor's cohort. Two negative PCRs, clearance, or symptom resolution had been documented for recovered Cohort 3 donors.

This chain connects TRBV5-4 to TRBJ2-2; maybe TRBD1 (5 bases). Input material: PBMCs or T cells enriched from blood (not recorded which). This clonotype originated in a woman between 40 and 50 years old who had recovered from COVID-19. Written as DNA, the CDR3 is TGTGCCAGCAGCTTGGACAGGACAAACACCGGGGAGCTGTTTTTT. Its protein product is CASSLDRTNTGELFF. The entire variable domain, with the rest obtained from reference TRBV5-4 and TRBJ2-2, is as follows: ETGVTQSPTHLIKTRGQQVTLRCSSQSGHNTVSWYQQALGQGPQFIFQYYREEENGRGNFPPRFSGLQFPNYSSELNVNALELDDSALYLCASSLDRTNTGELFFGEGSRLTVL.